Shown below are 2 T cell receptor beta chains from a single sample sequenced in a study of radiotherapy plus CTLA-4 blockade in lung cancer. Generated by immunoSEQ multiplex PCR, the TCRdb table keeps only in-frame clones and is missing some. The data contain about 72,000 clones, roughly 78% of them seen just once; the ten biggest clones take up less than 7.5%. Sample: peripheral blood, taken from a patient treated with radiotherapy plus ipilimumab. The receptors derive from a human donor with non-small cell lung cancer who had a complete response to radiotherapy plus ipilimumab.

This clone was recorded a few times. The V and J genes are TRBV5-4 and TRBJ2-7; 11 bases match TRBD2. This CDR3 is 15 amino acids long. Trimming cost V 3 bases and J 0 bases; bases outside gene matches: 2. Germline-derived CDR1 and CDR2 are SGHNT and YYREEE (reference sequence). The CDR3: CASSSGLAASYEQYF. The CDR3 nucleotides read TGTGCCAGCAGCTCGGGACTAGCGGCCTCCTACGAGCAGTACTTC.

The chain employs TRBV5-5 and TRBJ2-7; D is unresolved. This CDR3 spans 13 amino acids. Germline V CDR1 and CDR2: SGHKS, YYEKEE (reference sequence). The germline V and J ends were trimmed by 0 bases and 3 bases, with 7 bases remaining between them. CDR3 protein: CASSLEGSYEQYV. In DNA form, the CDR3 reads TGTGCCAGCAGCTTGGAGGGCAGCTACGAGCAGTACGTC.